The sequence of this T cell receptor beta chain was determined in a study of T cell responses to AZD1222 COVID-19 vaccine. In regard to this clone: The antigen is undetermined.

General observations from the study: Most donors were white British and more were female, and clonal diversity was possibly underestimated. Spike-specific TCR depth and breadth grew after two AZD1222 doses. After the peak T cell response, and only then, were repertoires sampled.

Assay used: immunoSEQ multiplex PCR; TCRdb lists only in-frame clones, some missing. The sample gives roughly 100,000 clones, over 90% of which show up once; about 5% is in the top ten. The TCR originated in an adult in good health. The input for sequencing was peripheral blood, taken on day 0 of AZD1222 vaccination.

The CDR3 nucleotides are TGTGCCAGCAGTTACCTCGGTGGAAGCAATCAGCCCCAGCATTTT. It translates to CASSYLGGSNQPQHF. The V and J genes are TRBV6-2 or TRBV6-3 and TRBJ1-5; no clear D. The CDR3 runs 15 residues. Germline-derived CDR1 and CDR2 are MNHEY and SVGEGT. V dropped 2 bases and J dropped 1 base, with 9 bases sitting between them.